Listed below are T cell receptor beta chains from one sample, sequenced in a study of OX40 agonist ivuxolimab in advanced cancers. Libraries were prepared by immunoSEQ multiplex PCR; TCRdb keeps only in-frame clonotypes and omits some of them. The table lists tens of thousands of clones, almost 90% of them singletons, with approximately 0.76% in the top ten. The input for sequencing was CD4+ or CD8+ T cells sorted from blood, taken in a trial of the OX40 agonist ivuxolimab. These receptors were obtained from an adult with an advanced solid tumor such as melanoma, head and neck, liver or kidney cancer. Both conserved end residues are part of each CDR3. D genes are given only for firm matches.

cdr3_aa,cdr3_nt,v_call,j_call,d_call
CASSAILAGSTDTQYF,TGTGCCAGCAGCGCGATACTAGCGGGTAGCACAGATACGCAGTATTTT,TRBV9,TRBJ2-3,TRBD2
CASSPKTLAGPSSGRPDSSYEQYF,TGTGCCAGCAGCCCAAAAACACTAGCTGGCCCTTCTAGCGGGAGGCCCGACAGCTCCTACGAGCAGTACTTC,TRBV4-2,TRBJ2-7,TRBD2
CASSSLSGDGNEQFF,TGTGCCAGCAGTTCCCTTAGCGGGGACGGCAATGAGCAGTTCTTC,TRBV27,TRBJ2-1,TRBD2
CASSQESPPSGETQYF,TGCGCCAGCAGCCAAGAGTCGCCTCCGTCGGGAGAGACCCAGTACTTC,TRBV4-3,TRBJ2-5,.
CASSTLGYSYNEQFF,TGTGCCAGTAGCACTCTAGGGTACTCCTACAATGAGCAGTTCTTC,TRBV19,TRBJ2-1,.
CASSLSGGNHYEQYF,TGTGCCAGCAGTTTAAGCGGAGGAAATCACTACGAGCAGTACTTC,TRBV28,TRBJ2-7,.
CASSPGRGEGQPQHF,TGTGCCAGCTCACCAGGCAGGGGAGAAGGTCAGCCCCAGCATTTT,TRBV18,TRBJ1-5,.
CASSTRDRVADTQYF,TGTGCCAGCAGTACCCGGGACAGAGTGGCAGATACGCAGTATTTT,TRBV28,TRBJ2-3,TRBD1
CASSLSLLGGPDEQYF,TGTGCCAGCAGCTTAAGTTTGCTAGGCGGGCCCGACGAGCAGTACTTC,TRBV7-2,TRBJ2-7,.
CASSLVGTALNEQFF,TGTGCCAGCAGCTTAGTTGGGACAGCCCTCAATGAGCAGTTCTTC,TRBV7-2,TRBJ2-1,TRBD1
CASSSGTREQYF,TGTGCCAGCAGCTCCGGGACTAGAGAGCAGTACTTC,TRBV28,TRBJ2-7,TRBD2
CSVESGTAEQYF,TGCAGCGTTGAATCCGGGACAGCCGAGCAGTACTTC,TRBV29-1,TRBJ2-7,TRBD1
CASSVTFPGGNQPQHF,TGTGCCAGCAGCGTAACCTTTCCAGGGGGCAATCAGCCCCAGCATTTT,TRBV28,TRBJ1-5,.
CASRASGSPGELFF,TGTGCCAGCAGGGCCAGCGGGAGTCCCGGGGAGCTGTTTTTT,TRBV19,TRBJ2-2,TRBD2
CASSQSLAGGGQETQYF,TGTGCCAGCAGTCAGAGCCTAGCGGGAGGTGGGCAAGAGACCCAGTACTTC,TRBV2,TRBJ2-5,TRBD2
CASSTIDREGTQYF,TGTGCCAGCAGTACCATCGACAGGGAGGGGACCCAGTACTTC,TRBV28,TRBJ2-5,.
CASSEQSGANNEQFF,TGTGCCAGCAGTGAACAGAGCGGAGCCAACAATGAGCAGTTCTTC,TRBV6-1,TRBJ2-1,.
CASSLMAGGDADTQYF,TGTGCCAGCAGCTTAATGGCGGGAGGGGACGCAGATACGCAGTATTTT,TRBV7-3,TRBJ2-3,TRBD2
CASRETSGSIRFDQFF,TGTGCCAGTAGGGAGACTAGCGGGAGTATTCGGTTTGATCAGTTCTTC,TRBV19,TRBJ2-1,TRBD2